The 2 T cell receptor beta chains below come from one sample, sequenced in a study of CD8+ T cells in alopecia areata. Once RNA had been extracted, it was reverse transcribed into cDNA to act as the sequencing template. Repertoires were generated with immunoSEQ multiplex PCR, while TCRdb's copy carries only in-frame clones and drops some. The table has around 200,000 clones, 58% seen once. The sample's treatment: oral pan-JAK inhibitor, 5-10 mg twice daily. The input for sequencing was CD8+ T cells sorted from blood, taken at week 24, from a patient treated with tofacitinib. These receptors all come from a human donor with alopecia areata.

The DNA for the CDR3 is TGTGCCAGCAGCCACTCCAGAGGGCAGCTAAATTCACCCCTCCACTTT. Its protein is CASSHSRGQLNSPLHF. This rearrangement joins TRBV14 to TRBJ1-6; no definite D call. The CDR3 covers 16 residues. V dropped 3 bases and J dropped 7 bases, with 16 bases sitting between them. Looked up from germline, CDR1 is SGHDN and CDR2 is FVKESK.

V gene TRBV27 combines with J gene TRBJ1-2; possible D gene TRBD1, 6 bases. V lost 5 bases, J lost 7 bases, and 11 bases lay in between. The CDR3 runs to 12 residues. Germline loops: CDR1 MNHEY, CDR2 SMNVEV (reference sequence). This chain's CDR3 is CASSPGVGGYTF. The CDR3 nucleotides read TGTGCCAGCAGTCCAGGGGTTGGTGGCTACACCTTC.